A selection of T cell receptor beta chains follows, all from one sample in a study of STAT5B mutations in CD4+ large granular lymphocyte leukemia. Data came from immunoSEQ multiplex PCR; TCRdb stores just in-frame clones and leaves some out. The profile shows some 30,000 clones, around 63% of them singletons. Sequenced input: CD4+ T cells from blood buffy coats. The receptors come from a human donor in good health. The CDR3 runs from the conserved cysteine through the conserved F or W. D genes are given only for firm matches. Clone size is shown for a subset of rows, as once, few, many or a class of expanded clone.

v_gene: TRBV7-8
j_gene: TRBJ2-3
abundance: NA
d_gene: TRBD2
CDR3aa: CASSLVTGGGLADTQYF
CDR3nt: TGTGCCAGCAGCTTAGTTACCGGCGGGGGTCTCGCAGATACGCAGTATTTT

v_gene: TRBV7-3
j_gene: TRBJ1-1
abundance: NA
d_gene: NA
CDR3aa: CASSPREGLGTEAFF
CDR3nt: TGTGCCAGCAGCCCACGTGAGGGTTTGGGCACTGAAGCTTTCTTT

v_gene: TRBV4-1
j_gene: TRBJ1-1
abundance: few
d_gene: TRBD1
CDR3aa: CASSQPDRTNTEAFF
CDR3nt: TGCGCCAGCAGCCAACCGGACAGGACGAACACTGAAGCTTTCTTT

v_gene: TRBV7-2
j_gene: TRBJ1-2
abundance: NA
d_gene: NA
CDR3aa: CASSLQDGPYGYTF
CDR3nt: TGTGCCAGCAGCTTACAGGACGGACCCTATGGCTACACCTTC

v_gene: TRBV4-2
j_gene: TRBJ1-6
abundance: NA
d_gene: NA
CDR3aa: CASSQDQADGNSPLHF
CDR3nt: TGTGCCAGCAGCCAAGATCAGGCGGACGGTAATTCACCCCTCCACTTT

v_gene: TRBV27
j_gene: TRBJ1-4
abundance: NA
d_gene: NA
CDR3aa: CASRPWGTVSLNEKLFF
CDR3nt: TGTGCCAGCCGCCCTTGGGGGACTGTCTCCCTTAATGAAAAACTGTTTTTT

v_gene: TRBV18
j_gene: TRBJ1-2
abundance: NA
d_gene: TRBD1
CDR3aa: CASSPRTGNGYTF
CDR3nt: TGTGCCAGCTCACCAAGGACAGGGAATGGCTACACCTTC

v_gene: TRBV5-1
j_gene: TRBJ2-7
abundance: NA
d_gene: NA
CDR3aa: CASSLVVGSYEQYF
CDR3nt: TGCGCCAGCAGCTTGGTCGTGGGGTCCTACGAGCAGTACTTC

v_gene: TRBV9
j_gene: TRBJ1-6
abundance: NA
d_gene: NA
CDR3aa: CASSDEPPGQSSYNSPLHF
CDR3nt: TGTGCCAGCAGCGACGAACCGCCAGGGCAAAGCTCCTATAATTCACCCCTCCACTTT

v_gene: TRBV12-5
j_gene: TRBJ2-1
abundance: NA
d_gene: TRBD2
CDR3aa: CASDGSLAGREQFF
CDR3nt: TGTGCTAGTGACGGGAGTCTAGCGGGGCGTGAGCAGTTCTTC

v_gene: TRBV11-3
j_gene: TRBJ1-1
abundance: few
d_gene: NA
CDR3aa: CASSFTVQGVAEAFF
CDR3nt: TGTGCCAGCAGCTTTACCGTACAGGGAGTAGCTGAAGCTTTCTTT

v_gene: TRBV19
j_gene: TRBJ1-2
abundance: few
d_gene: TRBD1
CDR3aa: CASSTETGIGYTF
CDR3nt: TGTGCCAGTAGTACGGAGACAGGGATTGGCTACACCTTC

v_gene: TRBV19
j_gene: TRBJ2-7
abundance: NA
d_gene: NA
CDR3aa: CASSMASVNEQYF
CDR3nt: TGTGCCAGTAGTATGGCTAGTGTAAACGAGCAGTACTTC

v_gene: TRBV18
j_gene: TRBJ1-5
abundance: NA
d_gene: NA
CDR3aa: CASSPAGYGNQPQHF
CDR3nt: TGTGCCAGCTCACCGGCAGGGTACGGCAATCAGCCCCAGCATTTT

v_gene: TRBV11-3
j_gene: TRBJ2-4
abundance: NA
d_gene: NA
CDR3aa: CASSLEGLAKNIQYF
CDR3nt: TGTGCCAGCAGCTTAGAAGGATTAGCCAAAAACATTCAGTACTTC

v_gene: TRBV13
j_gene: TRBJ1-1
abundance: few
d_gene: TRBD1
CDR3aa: CASSTRTGGPSFF
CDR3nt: TGTGCCAGCAGCACACGGACAGGGGGCCCTTCTTTCTTT

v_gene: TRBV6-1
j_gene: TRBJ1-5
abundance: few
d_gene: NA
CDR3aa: CASSEEGTYRNQPQHF
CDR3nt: TGTGCCAGCAGTGAAGAGGGCACATACCGCAATCAGCCCCAGCATTTT

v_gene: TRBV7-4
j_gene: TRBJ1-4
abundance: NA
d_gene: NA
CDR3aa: CASLAEKLFF
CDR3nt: TGTGCCAGCTTGGCGGAAAAACTGTTTTTT

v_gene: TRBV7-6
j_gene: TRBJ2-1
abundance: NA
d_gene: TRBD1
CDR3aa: CASSQGASNEQFF
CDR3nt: TGTGCCAGCAGCCAGGGGGCCTCCAATGAGCAGTTCTTC

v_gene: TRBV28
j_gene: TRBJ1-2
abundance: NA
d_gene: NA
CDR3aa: CASSPSWGMNYGYTF
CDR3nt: TGTGCCAGCAGTCCTAGTTGGGGGATGAACTATGGCTACACCTTC

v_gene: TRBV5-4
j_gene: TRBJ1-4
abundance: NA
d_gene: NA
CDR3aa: CASSFSRQPTNEKLFF
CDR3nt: TGTGCCAGCAGCTTTTCCCGACAGCCAACTAATGAAAAACTGTTTTTT

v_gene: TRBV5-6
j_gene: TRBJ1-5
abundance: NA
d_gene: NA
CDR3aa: CASSLLLHRDPTRPQHF
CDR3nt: TGTGCCAGCAGCTTATTACTACACCGGGACCCCACGCGGCCCCAGCATTTT

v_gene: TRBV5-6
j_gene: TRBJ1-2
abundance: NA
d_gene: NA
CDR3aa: CASSADLLLYTF
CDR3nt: TGTGCCAGCAGCGCCGACCTCCTCCTCTACACCTTC

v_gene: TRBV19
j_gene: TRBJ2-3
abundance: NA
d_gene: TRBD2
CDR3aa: CASLREGDTQYF
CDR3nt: TGTGCCAGTCTCCGGGAGGGAGATACGCAGTATTTT

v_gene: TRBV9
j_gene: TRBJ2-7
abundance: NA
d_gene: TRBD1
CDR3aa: CASSLEATGRSYEQYF
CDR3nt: TGTGCCAGCAGCCTCGAAGCGACAGGGAGATCCTACGAGCAGTACTTC

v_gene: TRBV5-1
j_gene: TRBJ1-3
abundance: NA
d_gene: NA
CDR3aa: CASSPRQSSGNTIYF
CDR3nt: TGCGCCAGCAGCCCCCGACAGAGCTCTGGAAACACCATATATTTT

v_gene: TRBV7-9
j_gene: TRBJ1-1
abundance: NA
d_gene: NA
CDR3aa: CASSLWKGSVGNTEAFF
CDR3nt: TGTGCCAGCAGCTTATGGAAGGGATCAGTGGGGAACACTGAAGCTTTCTTT

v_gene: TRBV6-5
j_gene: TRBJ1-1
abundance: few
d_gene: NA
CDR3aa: CASSYSRGDTEAFF
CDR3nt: TGTGCCAGCAGTTACTCGCGGGGGGACACTGAAGCTTTCTTT

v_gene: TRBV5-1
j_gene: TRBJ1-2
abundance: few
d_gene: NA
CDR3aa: CASRSGSYYGYTF
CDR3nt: TGCGCCAGCAGATCCGGCAGTTACTATGGCTACACCTTC

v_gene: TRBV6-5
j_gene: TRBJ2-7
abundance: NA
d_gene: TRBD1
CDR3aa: CASSSRDRVAEQYF
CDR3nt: TGTGCCAGCAGTTCCCGGGACAGGGTTGCAGAGCAGTACTTC

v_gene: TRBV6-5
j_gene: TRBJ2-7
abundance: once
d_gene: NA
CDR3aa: CASRGRVDHTEQYF
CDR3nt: TGTGCCAGCAGGGGCCGGGTGGACCATACCGAGCAGTACTTC

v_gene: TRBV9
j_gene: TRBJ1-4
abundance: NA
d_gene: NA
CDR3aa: CASSVGRRTEDEKLFF
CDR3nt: TGTGCCAGCAGCGTAGGAAGGCGGACAGAGGATGAAAAACTGTTTTTT

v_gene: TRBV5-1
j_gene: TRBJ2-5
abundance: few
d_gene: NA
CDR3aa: CASSSGQETQYF
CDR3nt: TGCGCCAGCAGCTCAGGTCAAGAGACCCAGTACTTC

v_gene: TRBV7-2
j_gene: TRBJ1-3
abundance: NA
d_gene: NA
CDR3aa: CASSKSSGDTAIYF
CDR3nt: TGTGCCAGCAGCAAGAGCTCTGGTGACACGGCCATATATTTT

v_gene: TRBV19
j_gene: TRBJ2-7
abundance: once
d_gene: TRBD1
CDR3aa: CASSIEWQGVISYEQYF
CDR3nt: TGTGCCAGTAGTATAGAGTGGCAGGGGGTGATCTCCTACGAGCAGTACTTC

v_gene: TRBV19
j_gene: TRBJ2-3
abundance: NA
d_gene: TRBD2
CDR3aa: CASTKTSGSTDTQYF
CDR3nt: TGTGCCAGTACCAAAACTAGCGGTAGCACAGATACGCAGTATTTT

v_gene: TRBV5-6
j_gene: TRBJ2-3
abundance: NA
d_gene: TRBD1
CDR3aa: CASSPIAGTDTQIGHF
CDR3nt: TGTGCCAGCAGCCCCATTGCCGGGACAGACACACAGATAGGGCATTTT

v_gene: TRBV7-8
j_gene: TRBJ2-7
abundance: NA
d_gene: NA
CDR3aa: CASSLGGGLASLSYEQYF
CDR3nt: TGTGCCAGCAGCTTAGGGGGTGGTCTAGCGTCTCTCTCCTACGAGCAGTACTTC

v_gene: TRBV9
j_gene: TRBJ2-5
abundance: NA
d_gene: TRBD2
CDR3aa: CASSVATSSLAGQETQYF
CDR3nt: TGTGCCAGCAGCGTAGCTACGTCTTCCCTAGCGGGGCAAGAGACCCAGTACTTC

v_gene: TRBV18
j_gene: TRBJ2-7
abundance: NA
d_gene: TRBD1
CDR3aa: CASSDREWTYEQYF
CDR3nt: TGTGCCAGCTCGGACAGGGAATGGACCTACGAGCAGTACTTC

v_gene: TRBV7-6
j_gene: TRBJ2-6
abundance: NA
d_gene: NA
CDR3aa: CASSLAGLGPGANVLTF
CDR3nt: TGTGCCAGCAGCTTAGCCGGTTTGGGCCCTGGGGCCAACGTCCTGACTTTC

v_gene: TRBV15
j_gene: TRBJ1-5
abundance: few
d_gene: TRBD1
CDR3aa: CATSWDRGNQPQHF
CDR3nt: TGTGCCACCAGCTGGGACAGGGGAAATCAGCCCCAGCATTTT

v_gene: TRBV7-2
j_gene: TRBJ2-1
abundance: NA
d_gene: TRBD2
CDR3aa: CASSPLAGGNNEQFF
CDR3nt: TGTGCCAGCAGCCCACTAGCGGGGGGTAACAATGAGCAGTTCTTC

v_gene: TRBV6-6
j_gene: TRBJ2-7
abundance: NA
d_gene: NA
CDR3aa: CASSPGPFYEQYF
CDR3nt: TGTGCCAGCAGCCCGGGACCATTCTACGAGCAGTACTTC

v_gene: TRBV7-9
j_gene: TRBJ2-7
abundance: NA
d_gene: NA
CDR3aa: CASSPKGPYEQYF
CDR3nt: TGTGCCAGCAGCCCGAAAGGGCCCTACGAGCAGTACTTC

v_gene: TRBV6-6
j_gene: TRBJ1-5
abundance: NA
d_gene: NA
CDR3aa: CASSYLYQPQHF
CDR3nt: TGTGCCAGCAGTTACCTCTATCAGCCCCAGCATTTT

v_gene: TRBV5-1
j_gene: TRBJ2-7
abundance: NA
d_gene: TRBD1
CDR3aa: CASSHTPGQGFYEQYF
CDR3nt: TGCGCCAGCAGCCATACCCCGGGACAGGGCTTCTACGAGCAGTACTTC

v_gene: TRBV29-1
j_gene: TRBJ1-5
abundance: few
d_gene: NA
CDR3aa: CSVAPGGNQPQHF
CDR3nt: TGCAGCGTTGCCCCGGGCGGCAATCAGCCCCAGCATTTT

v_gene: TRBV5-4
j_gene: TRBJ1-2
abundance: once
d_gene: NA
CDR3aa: CASSSGVGYGYTF
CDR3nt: TGTGCCAGCAGCTCAGGGGTCGGCTATGGCTACACCTTC

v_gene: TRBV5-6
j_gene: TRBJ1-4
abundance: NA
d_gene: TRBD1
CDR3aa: CASSSPGQGEKLFF
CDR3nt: TGTGCCAGCAGCTCACCGGGACAGGGTGAAAAACTGTTTTTT

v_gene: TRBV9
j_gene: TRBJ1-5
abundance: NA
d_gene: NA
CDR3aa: CASSVGLNSPQHF
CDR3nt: TGTGCCAGCAGCGTAGGACTGAATTCGCCCCAGCATTTT

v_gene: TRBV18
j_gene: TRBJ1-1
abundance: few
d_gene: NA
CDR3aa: CASSPREETEAFF
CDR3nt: TGTGCCAGCTCACCGAGAGAGGAGACTGAAGCTTTCTTT

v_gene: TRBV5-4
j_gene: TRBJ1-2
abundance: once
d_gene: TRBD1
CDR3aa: CASRFTGTGGGYTF
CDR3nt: TGTGCCAGCAGATTTACCGGGACAGGAGGCGGCTACACCTTC

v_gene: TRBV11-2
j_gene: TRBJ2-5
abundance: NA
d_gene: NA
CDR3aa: CASSLGHEETQYF
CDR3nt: TGTGCCAGCAGCTTAGGACATGAAGAGACCCAGTACTTC